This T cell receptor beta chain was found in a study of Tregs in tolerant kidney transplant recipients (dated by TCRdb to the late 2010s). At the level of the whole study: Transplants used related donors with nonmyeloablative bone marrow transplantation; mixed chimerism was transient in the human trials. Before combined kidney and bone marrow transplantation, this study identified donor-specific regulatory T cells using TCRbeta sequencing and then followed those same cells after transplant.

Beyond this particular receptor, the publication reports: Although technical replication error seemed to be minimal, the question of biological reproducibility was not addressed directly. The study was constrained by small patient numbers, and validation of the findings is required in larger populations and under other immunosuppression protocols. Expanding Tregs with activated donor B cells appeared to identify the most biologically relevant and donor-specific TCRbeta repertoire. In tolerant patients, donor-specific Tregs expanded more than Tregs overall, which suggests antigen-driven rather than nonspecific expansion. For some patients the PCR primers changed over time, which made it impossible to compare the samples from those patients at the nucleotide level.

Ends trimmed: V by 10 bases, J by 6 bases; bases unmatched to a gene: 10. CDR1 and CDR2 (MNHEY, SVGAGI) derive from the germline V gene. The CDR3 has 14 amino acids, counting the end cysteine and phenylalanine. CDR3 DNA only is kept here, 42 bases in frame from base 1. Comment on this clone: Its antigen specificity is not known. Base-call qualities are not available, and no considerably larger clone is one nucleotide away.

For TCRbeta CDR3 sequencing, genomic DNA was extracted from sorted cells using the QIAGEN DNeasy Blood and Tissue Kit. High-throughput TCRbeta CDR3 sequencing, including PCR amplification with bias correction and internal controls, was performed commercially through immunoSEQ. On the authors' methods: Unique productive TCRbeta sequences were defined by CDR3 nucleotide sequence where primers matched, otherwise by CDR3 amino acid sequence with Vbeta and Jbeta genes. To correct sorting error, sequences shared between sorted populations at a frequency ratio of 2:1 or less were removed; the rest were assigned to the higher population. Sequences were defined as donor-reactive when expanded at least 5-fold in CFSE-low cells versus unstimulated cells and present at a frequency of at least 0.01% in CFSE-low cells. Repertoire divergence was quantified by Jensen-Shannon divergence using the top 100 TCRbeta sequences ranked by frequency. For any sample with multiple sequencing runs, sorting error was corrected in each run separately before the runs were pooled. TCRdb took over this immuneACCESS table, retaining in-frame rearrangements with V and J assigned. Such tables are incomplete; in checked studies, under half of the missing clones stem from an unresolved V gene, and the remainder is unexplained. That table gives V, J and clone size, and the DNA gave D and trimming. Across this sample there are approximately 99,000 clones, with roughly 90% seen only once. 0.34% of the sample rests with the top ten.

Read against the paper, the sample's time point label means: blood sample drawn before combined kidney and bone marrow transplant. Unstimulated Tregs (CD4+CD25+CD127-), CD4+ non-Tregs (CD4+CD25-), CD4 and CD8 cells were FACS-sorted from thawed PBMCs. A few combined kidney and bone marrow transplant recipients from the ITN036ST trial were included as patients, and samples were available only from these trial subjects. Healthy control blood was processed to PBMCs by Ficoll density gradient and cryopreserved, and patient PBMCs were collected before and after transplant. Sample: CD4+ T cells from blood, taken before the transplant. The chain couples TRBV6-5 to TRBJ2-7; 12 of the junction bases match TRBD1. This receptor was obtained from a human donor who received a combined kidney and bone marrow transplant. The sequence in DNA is TGTGCCACCCTCCCGGGACAGGGGGCTGTCGAGCAGTACTTC. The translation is CATLPGQGAVEQYF.